This TCR beta chain was identified in a study of shared clonotypes between healthy human individuals. The CDR3 extends over 17 amino acids. The junction had 9 bases not matched to a gene; V was cut back by 1 base and J by 3 bases. CDR1 and CDR2 from the germline V gene are SGHDT and YYEEEE. Naive CD8 populations comprised CD45RO-negative cells positively selected for CCR7, excluding terminally differentiated effector memory CD45RA+ cells. Assay used: immunoSEQ multiplex PCR; TCRdb lists only in-frame clones, some missing. Of more than 500,000 clones in the sample, 95% were seen once. The sequence was collected from a woman in her 30s in good health. Sequencing input: naive CD8+ T cells sorted from blood. The chain has TRBV5-6 and TRBJ2-7; 11 positions agree with TRBD2. The CDR3 spells CASSLLLAGGKDYEQYF. The CDR3 nucleotides read TGTGCCAGCAGCTTGTTGCTAGCGGGAGGTAAGGACTACGAGCAGTACTTC.